These T cell receptor beta chains were read from a single sample in a study of relationships among human T cell subsets. One entry per CDR3 protein results from TCRdb running MiXCR on the multiplex PCR reads. The sample gives 7,000 to 9,500 distinct CDR3 sequences, roughly 54% of which show up once; under 6.5% is in the top ten. The sequenced material came from memory T cells sorted from blood. These TCRs come from a man aged 35 to 55 in good health. The CDR3 runs from the conserved cysteine through the conserved F or W. Each record gives: V gene, J gene, clone size, D gene, CDR3 DNA, CDR3 protein. D genes are given only for firm matches. Expanded clones get a size class; other rows say once, few or many, or leave the size out.

v_gene: TRBV12-3/TRBV12-4; j_gene: TRBJ1-5; abundance: NA; d_gene: NA; CDR3nt: TGTGCCAGCAGTTTTGAGGGTCAGCCCCAGCATTTT; CDR3aa: CASSFEGQPQHF
v_gene: TRBV28; j_gene: TRBJ1-5; abundance: few; d_gene: NA; CDR3nt: TGTGCCAGCAGTAGAAGGGGGAGGAACAATCAGCCCCAGCATTTT; CDR3aa: CASSRRGRNNQPQHF
v_gene: TRBV5-1; j_gene: TRBJ1-2; abundance: NA; d_gene: TRBD1; CDR3nt: TGCGCCAGCAGCTTGGGCGACAGGGGCTATGGCTACACCTTC; CDR3aa: CASSLGDRGYGYTF
v_gene: TRBV12-3/TRBV12-4; j_gene: TRBJ2-3; abundance: NA; d_gene: NA; CDR3nt: TGTGCCAGCATCCTCCGGGACGCCCGCACAGATACGCAGTATTTT; CDR3aa: CASILRDARTDTQYF
v_gene: TRBV11-2; j_gene: TRBJ2-5; abundance: NA; d_gene: NA; CDR3nt: TGTGCCAGCAGCACATCTACTAGGAAAGAGACCCAGTACTTC; CDR3aa: CASSTSTRKETQYF
v_gene: TRBV7-8; j_gene: TRBJ2-3; abundance: NA; d_gene: NA; CDR3nt: TGTGCCAGCAGCCCATGGGAGAAAGATACGCAGTATTTT; CDR3aa: CASSPWEKDTQYF
v_gene: TRBV4-1; j_gene: TRBJ2-3; abundance: NA; d_gene: TRBD2; CDR3nt: TGCGCCAGCAGCCAAGACCCCTCGCGGGGGGACACAGATACGCAGTATTTT; CDR3aa: CASSQDPSRGDTDTQYF
v_gene: TRBV20-1; j_gene: TRBJ1-1; abundance: NA; d_gene: NA; CDR3nt: TGCAGTGCCAAAGAGGGAGGCACTGAAGCTTTCTTT; CDR3aa: CSAKEGGTEAFF
v_gene: TRBV27; j_gene: TRBJ1-1; abundance: NA; d_gene: NA; CDR3nt: TGTGCCAGCAGTCGTTCCGGGGGCGGTGTTAAGGCTGAAGCTTTCTTT; CDR3aa: CASSRSGGGVKAEAFF
v_gene: TRBV11-3; j_gene: TRBJ2-3; abundance: NA; d_gene: NA; CDR3nt: TGTGCCAGCAGCTTAGGGTCACGAAGTACGCAGTATTTT; CDR3aa: CASSLGSRSTQYF
v_gene: TRBV28; j_gene: TRBJ2-1; abundance: NA; d_gene: NA; CDR3nt: TGTGCCAGCAGCTCCCCTGGGGCGGTTCGCTACAATGAGCAGTTCTTC; CDR3aa: CASSSPGAVRYNEQFF
v_gene: TRBV5-1; j_gene: TRBJ2-1; abundance: NA; d_gene: TRBD1; CDR3nt: TGCGCCAGCAGCTCGGGACAGGCCGGAAATGAGCAGTCCTTC; CDR3aa: CASSSGQAGNEQSF
v_gene: TRBV6-5; j_gene: TRBJ1-6; abundance: NA; d_gene: NA; CDR3nt: TGTGCCAGCAGTTACTCCCGGGCCCGGAGGTCACCCCTCCGCTTT; CDR3aa: CASSYSRARRSPLRF
v_gene: TRBV29-1; j_gene: TRBJ2-2; abundance: NA; d_gene: NA; CDR3nt: TGCAGCGTTGAGGTCCAAGCGAACACCGGGGAGCTGTTTTTT; CDR3aa: CSVEVQANTGELFF
v_gene: TRBV28; j_gene: TRBJ1-2; abundance: once; d_gene: NA; CDR3nt: TGTGCCAGCAGTTTACAGGAGTATGGCTACACCTTC; CDR3aa: CASSLQEYGYTF
v_gene: TRBV10-3; j_gene: TRBJ2-7; abundance: NA; d_gene: NA; CDR3nt: TGTGCCATCAGCGGAGAATCCTACGAGCAGTACTTC; CDR3aa: CAISGESYEQYF
v_gene: TRBV29-1; j_gene: TRBJ2-3; abundance: NA; d_gene: NA; CDR3nt: TGCAGCGCCCGACAGACAGATACGCAGTATTTT; CDR3aa: CSARQTDTQYF
v_gene: TRBV10-3; j_gene: TRBJ1-3; abundance: NA; d_gene: NA; CDR3nt: TGTGCCATCAGTCCCGGGCCCCCAAGCTCTGGAAACACCACATATTTT; CDR3aa: CAISPGPPSSGNTTYF
v_gene: TRBV12-3/TRBV12-4; j_gene: TRBJ1-3; abundance: NA; d_gene: TRBD1; CDR3nt: TGTGCCAGCACCGAGACAGGGACTGGAAACACCATATATTTT; CDR3aa: CASTETGTGNTIYF
v_gene: TRBV30; j_gene: TRBJ2-4; abundance: NA; d_gene: NA; CDR3nt: TGTGCCTGGAGTTCTGGGGAAACCATTCAGTACTTC; CDR3aa: CAWSSGETIQYF
v_gene: TRBV4-1; j_gene: TRBJ2-1; abundance: few; d_gene: TRBD1; CDR3nt: TGCGCCAGCAGCCTAGGACAGGGGACTATCAATGAGCAGTTCTTC; CDR3aa: CASSLGQGTINEQFF
v_gene: TRBV29-1; j_gene: TRBJ2-3; abundance: NA; d_gene: TRBD2; CDR3nt: TGCAGCGTTGCCCCGGGAGGGATGGATACGCAGTATTTT; CDR3aa: CSVAPGGMDTQYF
v_gene: TRBV18; j_gene: TRBJ2-7; abundance: NA; d_gene: TRBD2; CDR3nt: TGTGCCAGCTCACCCTGGACTAGCGGTGCCTACGAGCAGTACTTC; CDR3aa: CASSPWTSGAYEQYF
v_gene: TRBV11-2; j_gene: TRBJ2-2; abundance: NA; d_gene: TRBD1; CDR3nt: TGTGCCAGCACCCAAGGGGAGTGGGACAGGACCCCCGGGGAGCTGTTTTTT; CDR3aa: CASTQGEWDRTPGELFF
v_gene: TRBV10-3; j_gene: TRBJ2-1; abundance: NA; d_gene: NA; CDR3nt: TGTGCCATCACCCCAAGCGGAGGGGGATACAATGAGCAGTTCTTC; CDR3aa: CAITPSGGGYNEQFF
v_gene: TRBV20-1; j_gene: TRBJ2-7; abundance: NA; d_gene: TRBD2; CDR3nt: TGCAGTGTTCCGGGACTAGCGGGCCGTTACGAGCAGTACTTC; CDR3aa: CSVPGLAGRYEQYF
v_gene: TRBV12-3/TRBV12-4; j_gene: TRBJ2-1; abundance: NA; d_gene: NA; CDR3nt: TGTGCCAGCAGTCCGGCAGGGAAGAGGAGTGAGCAGTTCTTC; CDR3aa: CASSPAGKRSEQFF
v_gene: TRBV29-1; j_gene: TRBJ2-7; abundance: NA; d_gene: NA; CDR3nt: TGCAGCGTTGAGTCGAACAACGAGCAGTACTTC; CDR3aa: CSVESNNEQYF
v_gene: TRBV19; j_gene: TRBJ2-7; abundance: few; d_gene: TRBD1; CDR3nt: TGTGCCAGTAGTAGGGGGACAGCCTACGAGCAGTACTTC; CDR3aa: CASSRGTAYEQYF
v_gene: TRBV27; j_gene: TRBJ2-7; abundance: NA; d_gene: NA; CDR3nt: TGTGCCAGCAGTTCGGCCGGGACGGGGAGCTACGAGCAGTACTTC; CDR3aa: CASSSAGTGSYEQYF
v_gene: TRBV12-3/TRBV12-4; j_gene: TRBJ2-7; abundance: NA; d_gene: NA; CDR3nt: TGTGCCAGCAGTCTGAAACTATACGAGCAGTACTTC; CDR3aa: CASSLKLYEQYF
v_gene: TRBV28; j_gene: TRBJ1-1; abundance: NA; d_gene: NA; CDR3nt: TGTGCCAGCAGGCTAAAGGGGCTGGGGAACAACACTGAAGCTTTCTTT; CDR3aa: CASRLKGLGNNTEAFF
v_gene: TRBV29-1; j_gene: TRBJ2-1; abundance: NA; d_gene: TRBD1; CDR3nt: TGCAGCGTTGCCCCCGGGACAGGGTCTGGCAATGAGCAGTTCTTC; CDR3aa: CSVAPGTGSGNEQFF
v_gene: TRBV12-3/TRBV12-4; j_gene: TRBJ2-1; abundance: NA; d_gene: NA; CDR3nt: TGTGCCAGCACTGGACAAAGGAATGAGCAGTTCTTC; CDR3aa: CASTGQRNEQFF
v_gene: TRBV6-6; j_gene: TRBJ2-5; abundance: few; d_gene: NA; CDR3nt: TGTGCCAGCAGTCGAAGCGGCGACCAAGAGACCCAGTACTTC; CDR3aa: CASSRSGDQETQYF
v_gene: TRBV27; j_gene: TRBJ1-1; abundance: NA; d_gene: NA; CDR3nt: TGTGCCAGCGGTGAACTACCGAACACTGAAGCTTTCTTT; CDR3aa: CASGELPNTEAFF
v_gene: TRBV7-9; j_gene: TRBJ2-3; abundance: NA; d_gene: NA; CDR3nt: TGTGCCAGCAGTCTAAGAGTGGGACGCGCAGATACGCAGTATTTT; CDR3aa: CASSLRVGRADTQYF
v_gene: TRBV5-1; j_gene: TRBJ2-1; abundance: NA; d_gene: TRBD1; CDR3nt: TGCGCCAGCAGCTCAACAGGGGATTCTTCCTACAATGAGCAGTTCTTC; CDR3aa: CASSSTGDSSYNEQFF
v_gene: TRBV20-1; j_gene: TRBJ2-5; abundance: NA; d_gene: TRBD2; CDR3nt: TGCAGTGTTCGACTAGCGGGGGCCCGGGAGACCCAGTACTTC; CDR3aa: CSVRLAGARETQYF